Following are 25 T cell receptor beta chains from one sample sequenced in a study of beta chain features in type 1 diabetes. Expressed TCRB transcripts got sequenced, as all isolated RNA was reverse transcribed. This table comes from immunoSEQ multiplex PCR, and its TCRdb copy is limited to in-frame clones, with some not included. Found here are under 450,000 clones, more than 11% of them singletons; the top ten hold roughly 0.035%. Sample: naive CD4+ T cells from blood. The receptors were sampled from a man under 40 in good health.

The genes are TRBV15 and TRBJ2-1, with a weak D call TRBD2 (5 bases). Germline CDR1 reads LNHNV; CDR2 reads YYDKDF (reference sequence). V was shortened by 1 base and J by 2 bases, with 9 bases between the two germline ends. The CDR3 sequence is 15 residues long. The CDR3 DNA follows: TGTGCCACCAGCAGAGTAGCGATCACCTACAATGAGCAGTTCTTC. Protein product: CATSRVAITYNEQFF.

The rearrangement links TRBV10-2 to TRBJ2-7; TRBD2 matches 7 bases. Looked up from germline, CDR1 is WSHSY and CDR2 is SAAADI. The junction had 13 bases not matched to a gene; V was cut back by 7 bases and J by 4 bases. This CDR3 is 15 amino acids long. The CDR3 sequence: CASKRAGTTTYEQYV. The CDR3 coding sequence is TGCGCCAGCAAAAGAGCCGGGACTACCACTTACGAGCAGTACGTC.

The chain couples TRBV18 to TRBJ1-5, with 7 bases that match TRBD1. The V and J ends lost 2 bases and 2 bases, in that order; junction bases with no gene match: 6. Germline V CDR1 and CDR2: KGHSH, LQKENI. The CDR3 is 16 amino acids. This CDR3 is CASSPSTGVGNQPQHF. The CDR3 DNA sequence: TGTGCCAGCTCACCATCCACAGGGGTGGGCAATCAGCCCCAGCATTTT.

J is TRBJ2-7 and V is TRBV7-9, with no clear D. Trimming took 6 bases from V and 0 from J, leaving 12 bases between them. The CDR3 has 14 residues. The V gene's germline CDR1 is SEHNR and CDR2 FQNEAQ (reference sequence). CDR3 DNA: TGTGCCAGCAGTCTCCAGGCGAGCTCCTACGAGCAGTACGTC. As protein: CASSLQASSYEQYV.

In this sample, this clone turned up a few times. The chain couples TRBV5-4 to TRBJ2-5; D is undetermined. The CDR3 is 14 amino acids. CDR1 SGHNT and CDR2 YYREEE come from the germline V gene (reference sequence). Trimming stripped 0 bases from V and 3 bases from J, with 9 bases between. CDR3 DNA: TGTGCCAGCAGCTTGGCGGCAGCCGAAGAGACCCAGTACTTC. Encoded protein: CASSLAAAEETQYF.

Only a few counts were recorded for this clone. V gene TRBV9 combines with J gene TRBJ2-1; D is undetermined. Trimming pared 0 bases from V and 0 bases from J, leaving 10 bases between. This CDR3 has 16 amino acids. Germline loops: CDR1 SGDLS, CDR2 YYNGEE. The CDR3 region has the DNA TGTGCCAGCAGCGTAGCTAGTGCCACCTCCTACAATGAGCAGTTCTTC. Translated, it gives CASSVASATSYNEQFF. Full variable domain (outside the CDR3, taken from reference TRBV9 and TRBJ2-1): DSGVTQTPKHLITATGQRVTLRCSPRSGDLSVYWYQQSLDQGLQFLIQYYNGEERAKGNILERFSAQQFPDLHSELNLSSLELGDSALYFCASSVASATSYNEQFFGPGTRLTVL.

This clone was picked up a small number of times. This chain joins TRBV5-1 and TRBJ2-3; no definite D call. This CDR3 region has 12 residues. CDR1 SGHRS and CDR2 YFSETQ come from the germline V gene. V was pared by 6 bases and J by 0 bases, with 5 bases between. CDR3 sequence: CASIDSTDTQYF. In DNA, the CDR3 is TGCGCCAGCATTGACAGCACAGATACGCAGTATTTT.

This clone has just a few counts. CDR3 region: CSVSPGGLTDTQYF. In DNA, the CDR3 is TGCAGCGTCAGCCCGGGGGGTTTAACAGATACGCAGTATTTT. The chain is built from TRBV29-1 and TRBJ2-3, with 7 nucleotides matching TRBD2. J was trimmed by 3 bases and V by 6 bases; bases with no gene match: 9. The germline V gene has CDR1 SQVTM and CDR2 ANQGSEA. This CDR3 has 14 amino acids.

V gene TRBV4-3 combines with J gene TRBJ2-1; TRBD2 aligns across 9 bases. CDR1 LGHNA and CDR2 YSLEER come from the germline V gene. V was clipped by 3 bases and J by 3 bases; unmatched bases: 9. The CDR3 has 17 amino acids. The CDR3, as DNA: TGCGCCAGCAGCCACCGAAGCGGGGGGTCGATCTACAATGAGCAGTTCTTC. This codes for CASSHRSGGSIYNEQFF.

The CDR3 DNA is TGTGCCAGCAGCCTCGACAGGGGAAAAGTTTATGGCTACACCTTC. Amino acid sequence: CASSLDRGKVYGYTF. The V gene is TRBV6-5, the J gene TRBJ1-2; the match to TRBD1 covers 8 bases. With V trimmed by 6 bases and J by 5 bases, 11 bases remained unmatched. Looked up from germline, CDR1 is MNHEY and CDR2 is SVGAGI. This CDR3 comprises 15 residues.

V and J are TRBV29-1 and TRBJ1-2; TRBD1 matches 7 bases. The CDR3 consists of 11 residues. With 6 bases clipped from V and 5 bases from J, the junction kept 3 bases outside the gene matches. The V gene's germline CDR1 is SQVTM and CDR2 ANQGSEA. The CDR3 here is CSVGQRYGYTF. CDR3 DNA sequence: TGCAGCGTGGGACAGCGATATGGCTACACCTTC.

V usage is TRBV13 and J usage is TRBJ2-7, with D perhaps being TRBD1 or TRBD2 (5 bases each). V was shortened by 6 bases and J by 0 bases, with 21 bases between the two germline ends. This CDR3 is 17 amino acids long. Germline-derived CDR1 and CDR2 are PRHDT and FYEKMQ (reference sequence). The CDR3 region has the DNA TGTGCCAGCAGTTCACTAAACCCATTGGGACCCTCCTACGAGCAGTACTTC. Its translation is CASSSLNPLGPSYEQYF.

This clone was detected only a few times. This chain links TRBV7-2 with TRBJ2-2, with unresolved D. There are 13 residues in the CDR3. Trimming shortened V by 7 bases and J by 5 bases, and 11 bases separated the two germline ends. Germline V CDR1 and CDR2: SGHTA, FQGNSA. The CDR3 region has the DNA TGTGCCAGCAACCAACAGCCGACCGGGGAGCTGTTTTTT. Translated: CASNQQPTGELFF.

The chain employs TRBV5-4 and TRBJ2-1; 12 positions match TRBD2. There are 15 residues in the CDR3. Trimming cost V 0 bases and J 5 bases; bases outside gene matches: 0. The germline V gene has CDR1 SGHNT and CDR2 YYREEE (reference sequence). The CDR3 spells CASSLGTSGNNEQFF. The CDR3 region has the DNA TGTGCCAGCAGCTTGGGGACTAGCGGGAACAATGAGCAGTTCTTC.

This chain connects TRBV4-2 to TRBJ2-1; 9 positions agree with TRBD2. Unmatched junction bases numbered 6, after V lost 10 bases and J lost 5 bases. In germline, CDR1 is LGHNA, CDR2 YNFKEQ. The CDR3 totals 13 residues. CDR3 DNA sequence: TGTGCCAACAAGACTAGCGGTAACAATGAGCAGTTCTTC. This gives the protein CANKTSGNNEQFF.

There are a few counts of this clone. This chain joins TRBV9 and TRBJ2-5; TRBD2 agrees at 9 bases. Germline values: CDR1 SGDLS, CDR2 YYNGEE. Germline trimming cut 0 bases from V and 2 bases from J; bases unmatched to any gene: 14. The CDR3 runs 19 residues. CDR3 sequence reads: CASSVATAGTSKGQETQYF. The DNA of the CDR3 is TGTGCCAGCAGCGTAGCTACTGCGGGGACTAGCAAGGGGCAAGAGACCCAGTACTTC.

This sequence joins TRBV5-4 and TRBJ2-7; possible D gene TRBD1, 6 bases. The germline V and J ends were trimmed by 2 bases and 6 bases, with 15 bases remaining between them. Per germline, CDR1 SGHNT and CDR2 YYREEE (reference sequence). This CDR3 has 14 residues. CDR3 sequence reads: CASSLDPLRGEQYF. The DNA of the CDR3 is TGTGCCAGCAGCTTAGACCCCCTCAGGGGCGAGCAGTACTTC. The whole variable domain, remainder taken from reference TRBV5-4 and TRBJ2-7, is ETGVTQSPTHLIKTRGQQVTLRCSSQSGHNTVSWYQQALGQGPQFIFQYYREEENGRGNFPPRFSGLQFPNYSSELNVNALELDDSALYLCASSLDPLRGEQYFGPGTRLTVT.

This clone was found a few times. The chain joins TRBV9 to TRBJ2-5; 8 bases line up with TRBD1. The CDR3 is made up of 14 amino acids. The V segment lost 2 bases and the J segment 5 bases; nucleotides outside the gene matches: 5. Per the germline V gene, CDR1 is SGDLS and CDR2 is YYNGEE. The CDR3: CASSVQGAGETQYF. The CDR3 DNA is TGTGCCAGCAGCGTTCAGGGGGCAGGGGAGACCCAGTACTTC.

This clone was seen only a few times. The chain combines TRBV25-1 with TRBJ1-6, with TRBD1 matching over 8 bases. Trimming took 6 bases from V and 7 from J; bases not matched to a gene: 5. The CDR3 spans 14 residues. From germline, CDR1 is MGHDK and CDR2 SYGVNS. The CDR3 is CASRGDRTNSPLHF. The CDR3, as DNA: TGTGCCAGCAGGGGGGACAGGACCAATTCACCCCTCCACTTT.

CDR3 nucleotides: TGCGCCAGCAGCCAAGAGCCCGCTAACTATGGCTACACCTTC. Encoded protein: CASSQEPANYGYTF. The rearrangement links TRBV4-3 to TRBJ1-2; D unclear. Between the trimmed V and J ends, which lost 0 bases and 0 bases, there was a span of 5 bases. Germline V gene lookup returns CDR1 LGHNA and CDR2 YSLEER. This CDR3 comprises 14 residues.

The rearrangement links TRBV4-1 to TRBJ1-5; D uncertain. The CDR3 sequence is 15 residues long. Between the trimmed V and J ends, which lost 0 bases and 2 bases, there was a span of 8 bases. Germline assignment: CDR1 MGHRA and CDR2 YSYEKL. Here the CDR3 DNA reads TGCGCCAGCAGCCAAGATAGTCTGGGCAATCAGCCCCAGCATTTT. It specifies CASSQDSLGNQPQHF.

The sample holds many counts of this clone. The V gene is TRBV29-1, the J gene TRBJ2-5; 7 bases align to TRBD1. Looked up from germline, CDR1 is SQVTM and CDR2 is ANQGSEA. V gave up 6 bases and J gave up 0 bases; unmatched junction bases: 4. This CDR3 has 13 residues. CDR3 in DNA: TGCAGCGTGGGACAGAGTTACCAAGAGACCCAGTACTTC. Amino acid sequence: CSVGQSYQETQYF.

There are many counts of this clone. The CDR3 loop is CASSTGTGYEQYV. DNA for the CDR3: TGTGCCAGCAGCACCGGGACAGGCTACGAGCAGTACGTC. The chain couples TRBV13 to TRBJ2-7; 8 nucleotides agree with TRBD1. Trimming took 5 bases from V and 3 from J; bases not matched to a gene: 3. This CDR3 has 13 residues. Germline lookup yields CDR1 PRHDT and CDR2 FYEKMQ (reference sequence).

This clone was seen a few times. The CDR3 reads CASGGRTGPPGELFF. The CDR3 bases are TGTGCCAGCGGAGGACGGACAGGCCCCCCCGGGGAGCTGTTTTTT. The chain has TRBV2 and TRBJ2-2; 7 nucleotides match TRBD1. This CDR3 spans 15 amino acids. Germline assignment: CDR1 SNHLY and CDR2 FYNNEI. J was trimmed by 6 bases and V by 8 bases; bases with no gene match: 12.

Concerning this clone: At the DNA level, this CDR3 is encoded by other sequences in the same sample as well. The rearrangement links TRBV10-3 to TRBJ2-5; 14 bases match TRBD2. The CDR3 sequence is 15 residues long. V shed 6 bases and J 3 bases; nucleotides not matched to a gene: 3. Germline CDR1 and CDR2: ENHRY and SYGVKD. In nucleotides, the CDR3 is TGTGCCATCAGGGGGACTAGCGGGGGCAAAGAGACCCAGTACTTC. This codes for CAIRGTSGGKETQYF.